A selection of T cell receptor beta chains follows, all from one sample in a study of neurological immune-mediated disorders. MiXCR, run by TCRdb on the 5' RACE reads, gives a single entry per CDR3 protein. The sample shows tens of thousands of distinct CDR3 sequences, under 7.5% of them seen only once. The sequencing input was PBMCs. Source of these receptors: a woman aged 35 to 49 in good health. Both conserved end residues are part of each CDR3. The order of the fields is D gene, clone size, V gene, J gene, CDR3 DNA, CDR3 protein. A D gene is named only where the DNA matches it firmly. Rows give clone size only sometimes, using once, few, many, or a class for an expanded clone.

D gene: NA; clone size: NA; V gene: TRBV2; J gene: TRBJ1-4; CDR3 DNA: TGTGCCAGCAGTGGGGTTCGGGGGGCTAATGAAAAACTGTTTTTT; CDR3 protein: CASSGVRGANEKLFF
D gene: NA; clone size: many; V gene: TRBV9; J gene: TRBJ2-2; CDR3 DNA: TGTGCCAGCAGCGTAGAGATAGGGGCGGTTGACACCGGGGAGCTGTTTTTT; CDR3 protein: CASSVEIGAVDTGELFF
D gene: NA; clone size: NA; V gene: TRBV29-1; J gene: TRBJ2-5; CDR3 DNA: TGCAGCGTTGCCCGAGGGCTGGAGACCCAGTACTTC; CDR3 protein: CSVARGLETQYF
D gene: NA; clone size: many; V gene: TRBV9; J gene: TRBJ2-7; CDR3 DNA: TGTGCCAGCAGCGTAGCTAGCCACTCCTACGAGCAGTACTTC; CDR3 protein: CASSVASHSYEQYF
D gene: NA; clone size: many; V gene: TRBV2; J gene: TRBJ2-1; CDR3 DNA: TGTGCCAGCAGTAGAAGCACAAGCTCCTACAATGAGCAGTTCTTC; CDR3 protein: CASSRSTSSYNEQFF
D gene: TRBD1; clone size: many; V gene: TRBV5-1; J gene: TRBJ1-4; CDR3 DNA: TGCGCCAGCAGACCGACAGGGAATGAAAAACTGTTTTTT; CDR3 protein: CASRPTGNEKLFF
D gene: NA; clone size: many; V gene: TRBV4-2; J gene: TRBJ2-7; CDR3 DNA: TGTGCCAGCAGCCGAAACTTACAGGCCCCTTCCTACGAGCAGTACTTC; CDR3 protein: CASSRNLQAPSYEQYF
D gene: NA; clone size: many; V gene: TRBV5-1; J gene: TRBJ2-3; CDR3 DNA: TGCGCCAGCACACGGGAGAGTGGCACAGATACGCAGTATTTT; CDR3 protein: CASTRESGTDTQYF
D gene: NA; clone size: many; V gene: TRBV24-1; J gene: TRBJ2-1; CDR3 DNA: TGTGCCACCAGTGATGCGACTGCTGCGAGATACAATGAGCAGTTCTTC; CDR3 protein: CATSDATAARYNEQFF
D gene: NA; clone size: many; V gene: TRBV29-1; J gene: TRBJ2-7; CDR3 DNA: TGCAGCGTTGATGGCAGAGGTTTGGACGAGCAGTACTTC; CDR3 protein: CSVDGRGLDEQYF
D gene: NA; clone size: many; V gene: TRBV7-2; J gene: TRBJ2-5; CDR3 DNA: TGTGCCAGCAGCTTAACCCCTGCAATCCAAGAGACCCAGTACTTC; CDR3 protein: CASSLTPAIQETQYF
D gene: TRBD1; clone size: many; V gene: TRBV6-5; J gene: TRBJ2-7; CDR3 DNA: TGTGCCAGCTCGAGAGACAGGGGGCTTTACGAGCAGTACTTC; CDR3 protein: CASSRDRGLYEQYF
D gene: NA; clone size: many; V gene: TRBV4-1; J gene: TRBJ1-1; CDR3 DNA: TGCGCCAGCAGCCCTAGGGGTGGATTGAACACTGAAGCTTTCTTT; CDR3 protein: CASSPRGGLNTEAFF
D gene: NA; clone size: many; V gene: TRBV7-9; J gene: TRBJ2-5; CDR3 DNA: TGTGCCAGCAGCCCAGAGGCGGTAGGGCGGGAGACCCAGTACTTC; CDR3 protein: CASSPEAVGRETQYF
D gene: TRBD2; clone size: many; V gene: TRBV30; J gene: TRBJ2-1; CDR3 DNA: TGTGCCTGGAGTGAGGGGACTAGCAGGTACAATGAGCAGTTCTTC; CDR3 protein: CAWSEGTSRYNEQFF
D gene: NA; clone size: many; V gene: TRBV7-8; J gene: TRBJ2-1; CDR3 DNA: TGTGCCAGCAGCTTAGTCGGATTCTGGGGAAATGAGCAGTTCTTC; CDR3 protein: CASSLVGFWGNEQFF
D gene: TRBD1; clone size: NA; V gene: TRBV29-1; J gene: TRBJ2-2; CDR3 DNA: TGCAGCGTCCGAAGGGGACAGGGTTCCGGGGAGCTGTTTTTT; CDR3 protein: CSVRRGQGSGELFF
D gene: NA; clone size: many; V gene: TRBV10-2; J gene: TRBJ2-7; CDR3 DNA: TGCGCCAGCAGTGGTGGGAGATACGAGCAGTACTTC; CDR3 protein: CASSGGRYEQYF
D gene: TRBD1; clone size: many; V gene: TRBV9; J gene: TRBJ1-1; CDR3 DNA: TGTGCCAGCAGCGCAAGTCCGGGACAGGGGGACACTGAAGCTTTCTTT; CDR3 protein: CASSASPGQGDTEAFF
D gene: NA; clone size: many; V gene: TRBV20-1; J gene: TRBJ2-1; CDR3 DNA: TGCAGTGCAGCAATCTACGGCACCTACAATGAGCAGTTCTTC; CDR3 protein: CSAAIYGTYNEQFF
D gene: NA; clone size: many; V gene: TRBV28; J gene: TRBJ1-2; CDR3 DNA: TGTGCCAGCAGTTTACAGGGCTCGGGCTACACCTTC; CDR3 protein: CASSLQGSGYTF
D gene: TRBD1; clone size: NA; V gene: TRBV5-1; J gene: TRBJ2-5; CDR3 DNA: TGCGCCAGCAGCTCCGGGACAGCCCCGCGAGAGAGCCAGTACTTC; CDR3 protein: CASSSGTAPRESQYF
D gene: TRBD1; clone size: many; V gene: TRBV5-1; J gene: TRBJ2-1; CDR3 DNA: TGCGCCAGCAGCTTGGGTGACAGGGGGATCGATGAGCAGTTCTTC; CDR3 protein: CASSLGDRGIDEQFF
D gene: NA; clone size: many; V gene: TRBV27; J gene: TRBJ1-1; CDR3 DNA: TGTGCCAGCAGTTCGGACAGTTCGAACACTGAAGCTTTCTTT; CDR3 protein: CASSSDSSNTEAFF
D gene: NA; clone size: many; V gene: TRBV18; J gene: TRBJ1-1; CDR3 DNA: TGTGCCAGCTCACCACCCGCAGGGAGGGCTTTCTTT; CDR3 protein: CASSPPAGRAFF
D gene: TRBD2; clone size: many; V gene: TRBV20-1; J gene: TRBJ2-1; CDR3 DNA: TGCAGTGCCAGTGGACTAGCCTACAATGAGCAGTTCTTC; CDR3 protein: CSASGLAYNEQFF
D gene: NA; clone size: many; V gene: TRBV5-1; J gene: TRBJ2-3; CDR3 DNA: TGCGCCAGCAGCTTCGGAGAAGCCACAGATACGCAGTATTTT; CDR3 protein: CASSFGEATDTQYF
D gene: TRBD1; clone size: few; V gene: TRBV20-1; J gene: TRBJ1-1; CDR3 DNA: TGCAGTGCTAGAGTAGGGACAGGGGATGGGGAAGCTTTCTTT; CDR3 protein: CSARVGTGDGEAFF
D gene: NA; clone size: many; V gene: TRBV3-1; J gene: TRBJ2-2; CDR3 DNA: TGTGCCAGCAGCCAAGGGACTAAGACCGGGGAGCTGTTTTTT; CDR3 protein: CASSQGTKTGELFF
D gene: NA; clone size: many; V gene: TRBV3-1; J gene: TRBJ1-1; CDR3 DNA: TGTGCCAGCAGCCACCTCTCAGGGAACACTGAAGCTTTCTTT; CDR3 protein: CASSHLSGNTEAFF
D gene: TRBD2; clone size: many; V gene: TRBV12-3/TRBV12-4; J gene: TRBJ2-1; CDR3 DNA: TGTGCCAGCAGGCAGACTACTAGCGGGAGGTCTAATGAGCAGTTCTTC; CDR3 protein: CASRQTTSGRSNEQFF
D gene: NA; clone size: NA; V gene: TRBV7-6; J gene: TRBJ2-1; CDR3 DNA: TGTGCCAGCAGCTTGGGTAGCGTCTCCTACAATGAGCAGTTCTTC; CDR3 protein: CASSLGSVSYNEQFF
D gene: TRBD1; clone size: many; V gene: TRBV14; J gene: TRBJ2-2; CDR3 DNA: TGTGCCAGCAGCCAGCGACAGGGGTACGGCACCGGGGAGCTGTTTTTT; CDR3 protein: CASSQRQGYGTGELFF
D gene: NA; clone size: many; V gene: TRBV4-1; J gene: TRBJ1-5; CDR3 DNA: TGCGCCAGCAGCCACAAAGGGACGGGAGCCATCGATCAGCCCCAGCATTTT; CDR3 protein: CASSHKGTGAIDQPQHF
D gene: NA; clone size: many; V gene: TRBV20-1; J gene: TRBJ1-2; CDR3 DNA: TGCAGTGCTAGGCAGGGTCGATCTAACTATGGCTACACCTTC; CDR3 protein: CSARQGRSNYGYTF
D gene: TRBD2; clone size: NA; V gene: TRBV28; J gene: TRBJ2-7; CDR3 DNA: TGTGGCAGTCGACAGTTCGGGGGGAACTACGAGCAGTACTTC; CDR3 protein: CGSRQFGGNYEQYF
D gene: TRBD2; clone size: medium-sized; V gene: TRBV11-3; J gene: TRBJ2-2; CDR3 DNA: TGTGCCAGCAGCGAAACTAGCGGGGGCGCCACCGGGGAGCTGTTTTTT; CDR3 protein: CASSETSGGATGELFF
D gene: NA; clone size: many; V gene: TRBV6-5; J gene: TRBJ2-2; CDR3 DNA: TGTGCCAGCATCCCAATTGGAGTGAACACCGGGGAGCTGTTTTTT; CDR3 protein: CASIPIGVNTGELFF
D gene: TRBD2; clone size: many; V gene: TRBV20-1; J gene: TRBJ2-1; CDR3 DNA: TGCAGTGCTAGCCCCGGACTAGCGGGAGGTAATGAGCAGTTCTTC; CDR3 protein: CSASPGLAGGNEQFF
D gene: NA; clone size: once; V gene: TRBV5-1; J gene: TRBJ1-2; CDR3 DNA: TGCGCCAGCAGCTCCGGACCGGGATGCTACACCTTC; CDR3 protein: CASSSGPGCYTF
D gene: NA; clone size: many; V gene: TRBV6-6; J gene: TRBJ2-7; CDR3 DNA: TGTGCCAGCAGCCTAGACAGGCTCTACGAGCAGTACTTC; CDR3 protein: CASSLDRLYEQYF
D gene: TRBD2; clone size: many; V gene: TRBV2; J gene: TRBJ2-3; CDR3 DNA: TGTGCCAGCAAACGTAGCGGGGGGAGCGCCTATACGCAGTATTTT; CDR3 protein: CASKRSGGSAYTQYF